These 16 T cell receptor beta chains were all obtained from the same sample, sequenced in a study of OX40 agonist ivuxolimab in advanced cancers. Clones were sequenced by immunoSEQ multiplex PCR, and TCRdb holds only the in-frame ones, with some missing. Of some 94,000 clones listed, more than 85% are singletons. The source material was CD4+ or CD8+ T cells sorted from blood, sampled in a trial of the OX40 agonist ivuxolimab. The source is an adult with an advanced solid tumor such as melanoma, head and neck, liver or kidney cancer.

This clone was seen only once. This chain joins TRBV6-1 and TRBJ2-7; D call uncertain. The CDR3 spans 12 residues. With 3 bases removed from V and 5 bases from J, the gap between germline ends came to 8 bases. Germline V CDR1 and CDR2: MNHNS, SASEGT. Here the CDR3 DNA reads TGTGCCAGCAGTGAGGAAGGCAACGAGCAGTACTTC. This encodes CASSEEGNEQYF.

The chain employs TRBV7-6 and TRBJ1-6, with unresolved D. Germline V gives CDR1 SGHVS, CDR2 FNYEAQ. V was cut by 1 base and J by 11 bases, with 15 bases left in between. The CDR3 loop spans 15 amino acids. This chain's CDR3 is CASSLEASLGTPLHF. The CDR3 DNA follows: TGTGCCAGCAGCTTAGAGGCGAGTCTTGGGACACCCCTCCACTTT.

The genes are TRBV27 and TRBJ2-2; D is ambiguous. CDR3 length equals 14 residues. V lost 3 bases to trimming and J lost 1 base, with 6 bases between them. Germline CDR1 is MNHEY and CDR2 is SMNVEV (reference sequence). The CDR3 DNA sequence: TGTGCCAGCAGTTTGGCAGTGAACACCGGGGAGCTGTTTTTT. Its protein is CASSLAVNTGELFF.

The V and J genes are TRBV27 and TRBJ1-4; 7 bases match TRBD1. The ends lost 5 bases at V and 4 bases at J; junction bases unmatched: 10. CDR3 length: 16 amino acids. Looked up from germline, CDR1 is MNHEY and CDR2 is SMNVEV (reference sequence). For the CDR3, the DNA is TGTGCCAGCAGTCCACTCTCGACAGGGTTTAATGAAAAACTGTTTTTT. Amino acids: CASSPLSTGFNEKLFF.

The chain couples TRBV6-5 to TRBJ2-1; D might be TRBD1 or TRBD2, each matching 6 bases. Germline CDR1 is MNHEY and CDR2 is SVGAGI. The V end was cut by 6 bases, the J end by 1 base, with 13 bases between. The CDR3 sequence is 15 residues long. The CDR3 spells CASRPQGTSYNEQFF. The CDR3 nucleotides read TGTGCCAGCAGACCCCAGGGGACTTCCTACAATGAGCAGTTCTTC.

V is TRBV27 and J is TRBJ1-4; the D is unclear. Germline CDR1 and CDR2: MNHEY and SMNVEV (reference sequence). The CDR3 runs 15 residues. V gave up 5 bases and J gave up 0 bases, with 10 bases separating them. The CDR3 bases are TGTGCCAGCAGTCTCTCACTGGCAACTAATGAAAAACTGTTTTTT. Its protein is CASSLSLATNEKLFF.

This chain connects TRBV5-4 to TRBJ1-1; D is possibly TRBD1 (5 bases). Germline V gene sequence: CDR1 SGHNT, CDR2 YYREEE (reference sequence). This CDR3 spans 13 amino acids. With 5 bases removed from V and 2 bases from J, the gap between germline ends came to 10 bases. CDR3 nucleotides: TGTGCCAGCAGATGGGGCACAAACACTGAAGCTTTCTTT. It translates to CASRWGTNTEAFF.

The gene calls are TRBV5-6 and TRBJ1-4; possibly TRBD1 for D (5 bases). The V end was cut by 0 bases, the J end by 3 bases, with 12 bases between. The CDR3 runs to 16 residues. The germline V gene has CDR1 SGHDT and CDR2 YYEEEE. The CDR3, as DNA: TGTGCCAGCAGCTTGGAAGTCGGGGCAGCTAATGAAAAACTGTTTTTT. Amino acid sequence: CASSLEVGAANEKLFF.

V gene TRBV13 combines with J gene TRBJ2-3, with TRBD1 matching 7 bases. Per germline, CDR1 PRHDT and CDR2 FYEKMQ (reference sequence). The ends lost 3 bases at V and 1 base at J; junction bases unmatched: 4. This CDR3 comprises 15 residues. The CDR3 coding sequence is TGTGCCAGCAGCTTCCGACAGGGCGGCACAGATACGCAGTATTTT. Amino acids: CASSFRQGGTDTQYF. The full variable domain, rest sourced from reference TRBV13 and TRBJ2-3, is AAGVIQSPRHLIKEKRETATLKCYPIPRHDTVYWYQQGPGQDPQFLISFYEKMQSDKGSIPDRFSAQQFSDYHSELNMSSLELGDSALYFCASSFRQGGTDTQYFGPGTRLTVL.

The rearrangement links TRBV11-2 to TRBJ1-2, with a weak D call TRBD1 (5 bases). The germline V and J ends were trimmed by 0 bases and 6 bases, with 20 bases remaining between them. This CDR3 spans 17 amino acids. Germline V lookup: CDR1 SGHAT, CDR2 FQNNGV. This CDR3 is CASSLDGPGAGRDGYTF. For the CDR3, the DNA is TGTGCCAGCAGCTTAGACGGGCCCGGGGCAGGGAGGGATGGCTACACCTTC.

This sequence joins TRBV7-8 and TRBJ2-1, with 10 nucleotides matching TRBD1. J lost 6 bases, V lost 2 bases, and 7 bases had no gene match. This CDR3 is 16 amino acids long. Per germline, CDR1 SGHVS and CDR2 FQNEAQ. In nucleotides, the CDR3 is TGTGCCAGCAGCTTACGCGGGACAGGGGCACTCAATGAGCAGTTCTTC. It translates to CASSLRGTGALNEQFF.

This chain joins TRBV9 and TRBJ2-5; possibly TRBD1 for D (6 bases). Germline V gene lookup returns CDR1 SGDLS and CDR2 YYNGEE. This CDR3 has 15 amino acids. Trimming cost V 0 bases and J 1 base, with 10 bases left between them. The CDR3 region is CASSVVGRGQETQYF. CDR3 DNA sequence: TGTGCCAGCAGCGTAGTGGGCAGGGGCCAAGAGACCCAGTACTTC.

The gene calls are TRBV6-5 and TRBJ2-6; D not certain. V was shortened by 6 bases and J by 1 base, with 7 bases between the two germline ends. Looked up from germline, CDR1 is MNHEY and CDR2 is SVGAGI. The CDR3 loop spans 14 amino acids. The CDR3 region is CASSPFSGANVLTF. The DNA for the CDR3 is TGTGCCAGCAGCCCGTTTTCTGGGGCCAACGTCCTGACTTTC.

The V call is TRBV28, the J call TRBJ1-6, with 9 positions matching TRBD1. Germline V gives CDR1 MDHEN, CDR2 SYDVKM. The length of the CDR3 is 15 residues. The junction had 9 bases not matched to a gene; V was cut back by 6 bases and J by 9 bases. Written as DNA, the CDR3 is TGTGCCAGCAGCCACCCGGACAGGGGACCTTCACCCCTCCACTTT. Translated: CASSHPDRGPSPLHF.

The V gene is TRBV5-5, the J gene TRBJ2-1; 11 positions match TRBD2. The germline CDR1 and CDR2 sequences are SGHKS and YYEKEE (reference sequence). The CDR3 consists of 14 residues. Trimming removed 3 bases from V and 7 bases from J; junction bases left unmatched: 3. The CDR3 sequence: CASSYRTSGNEQFF. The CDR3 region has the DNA TGTGCCAGCAGCTATAGGACTAGCGGGAATGAGCAGTTCTTC.

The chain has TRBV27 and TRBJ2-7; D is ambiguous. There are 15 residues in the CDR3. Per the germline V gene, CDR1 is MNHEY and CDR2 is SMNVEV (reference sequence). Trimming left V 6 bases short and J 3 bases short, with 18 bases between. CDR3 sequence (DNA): TGTGCCAGCAGCTCACAAAGGAATCCGGGCTACGAGCAGTACTTC. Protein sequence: CASSSQRNPGYEQYF.